The 9 T cell receptor beta chains in this list originate from one sample, sequenced in a study of T cells after yellow fever vaccination. In TCRdb, the 5' RACE reads were re-called with MiXCR into one record per CDR3 protein. The data contain roughly 120,000 distinct CDR3 sequences, 7.2% of them singletons. Sequenced here: CD4+ T cells sorted from PBMCs, sampled approximately 40 days after the first yellow fever vaccination. These receptors all come from a young man who received the YFV17D yellow fever vaccine.

This clonotype was detected ten times or more. J is TRBJ1-1 and V is TRBV7-9, with unresolved D. The CDR3 runs to 8 residues. CDR1 is SEHNR and CDR2 is FQNEAQ in the germline V gene (reference sequence). The V end lost 5 bases, the J end lost 14 bases, and 6 bases lay between the germline ends. The DNA of the CDR3 is TGTGCCAGCAGCCAGGACTTCTTT. This translates into CASSQDFF.

In this sample, this clonotype turned up many times. V usage is TRBV5-1 and J usage is TRBJ1-2; 9 positions match TRBD1. CDR1 is SGHRS and CDR2 is YFSETQ in the germline V gene. With 5 bases clipped from V and 2 bases from J, the junction kept 4 bases outside the gene matches. The CDR3 has 14 residues. The CDR3 nucleotides are TGCGCCAGCAGACCAGGGACAGGGAACTATGGCTACACCTTC. The encoded protein is CASRPGTGNYGYTF.

In this sample, this clonotype turned up many times. The J gene is TRBJ2-2, the V gene TRBV5-4; D gene ambiguous. Germline V gene data show CDR1 as SGHNT and CDR2 as YYREEE (reference sequence). The CDR3 sequence is 12 residues long. Trimming stripped 4 bases from V and 6 bases from J, with 7 bases between. The CDR3 is CASSVPAGELFF. DNA for the CDR3: TGTGCCAGCAGCGTACCAGCCGGGGAGCTGTTTTTT. The full variable domain, with the rest looked up from reference TRBV5-4 and TRBJ2-2, is ETGVTQSPTHLIKTRGQQVTLRCSSQSGHNTVSWYQQALGQGPQFIFQYYREEENGRGNFPPRFSGLQFPNYSSELNVNALELDDSALYLCASSVPAGELFFGEGSRLTVL.

This clonotype was seen at least ten times. This rearrangement joins TRBV5-1 to TRBJ1-1; D is uncertain. The V end lost 3 bases, the J end lost 1 base, and 16 bases lay between the germline ends. Germline V gene data show CDR1 as SGHRS and CDR2 as YFSETQ. The CDR3 runs to 16 residues. CDR3 in DNA: TGCGCCAGCAGCTCTCTCGGCGTCAGCCAGAACACTGAAGCTTTCTTT. This translates into CASSSLGVSQNTEAFF.

J is TRBJ1-2 and V is TRBV18, with D uncertain. Trimming left V 3 bases short and J 4 bases short, with 15 bases between. The CDR3 consists of 15 residues. The V gene's germline CDR1 is KGHSH and CDR2 LQKENI. CDR3 in DNA: TGTGCCAGCTCACCCGGAGTCGAGGGAAGCTATGGCTACACCTTC. Residues: CASSPGVEGSYGYTF.

Worth noting for this clonotype: A read error may be the cause here, since a much bigger clone is one base away. The chain has TRBV12-3 or TRBV12-4 and TRBJ2-5; D might be TRBD1 or TRBD2, each matching 5 bases. This CDR3 spans 15 amino acids. CDR3 nucleotides: TGTACCAGCAGTCTACACCCAGGGACGCAAGAGACCCAGTACTTC. Protein: CTSSLHPGTQETQYF.

This clonotype was counted many times. This chain uses TRBV7-9 with TRBJ2-7; 11 nucleotides line up with TRBD1. The V gene's germline CDR1 is SEHNR and CDR2 FQNEAQ (reference sequence). The CDR3 totals 14 residues. With V trimmed by 4 bases and J by 7 bases, 6 bases remained unmatched. CDR3 in DNA: TGTGCCAGCAGCTCAGGGACAGGGGGACGGGAGCAGTACTTC. Its protein is CASSSGTGGREQYF.

The V gene is TRBV4-3, the J gene TRBJ1-3; perhaps TRBD1 as D (5 bases). Germline-derived CDR1 and CDR2 are LGHNA and YSLEER. The CDR3 consists of 15 residues. Trimming took off 1 base at V and 4 bases at J, with 11 bases between the two ends. As DNA, the CDR3 is TGCGCCAGCAGCCAAGGGTCAGGGAACGGAAACACCATATATTTT. Translation gives CASSQGSGNGNTIYF.

Ten or more counts support this clonotype. The CDR3 DNA reads TGTGCCAGCAGTTACGTGGCCGCAGATACGCAGTATTTT. It encodes CASSYVAADTQYF. The chain joins TRBV6-6 to TRBJ2-3; no reliable D call. The CDR3 is made up of 13 amino acids. The germline V and J ends were trimmed by 2 bases and 4 bases, with 7 bases remaining between them. Per germline, CDR1 MNHNY and CDR2 SVGAGI (reference sequence).